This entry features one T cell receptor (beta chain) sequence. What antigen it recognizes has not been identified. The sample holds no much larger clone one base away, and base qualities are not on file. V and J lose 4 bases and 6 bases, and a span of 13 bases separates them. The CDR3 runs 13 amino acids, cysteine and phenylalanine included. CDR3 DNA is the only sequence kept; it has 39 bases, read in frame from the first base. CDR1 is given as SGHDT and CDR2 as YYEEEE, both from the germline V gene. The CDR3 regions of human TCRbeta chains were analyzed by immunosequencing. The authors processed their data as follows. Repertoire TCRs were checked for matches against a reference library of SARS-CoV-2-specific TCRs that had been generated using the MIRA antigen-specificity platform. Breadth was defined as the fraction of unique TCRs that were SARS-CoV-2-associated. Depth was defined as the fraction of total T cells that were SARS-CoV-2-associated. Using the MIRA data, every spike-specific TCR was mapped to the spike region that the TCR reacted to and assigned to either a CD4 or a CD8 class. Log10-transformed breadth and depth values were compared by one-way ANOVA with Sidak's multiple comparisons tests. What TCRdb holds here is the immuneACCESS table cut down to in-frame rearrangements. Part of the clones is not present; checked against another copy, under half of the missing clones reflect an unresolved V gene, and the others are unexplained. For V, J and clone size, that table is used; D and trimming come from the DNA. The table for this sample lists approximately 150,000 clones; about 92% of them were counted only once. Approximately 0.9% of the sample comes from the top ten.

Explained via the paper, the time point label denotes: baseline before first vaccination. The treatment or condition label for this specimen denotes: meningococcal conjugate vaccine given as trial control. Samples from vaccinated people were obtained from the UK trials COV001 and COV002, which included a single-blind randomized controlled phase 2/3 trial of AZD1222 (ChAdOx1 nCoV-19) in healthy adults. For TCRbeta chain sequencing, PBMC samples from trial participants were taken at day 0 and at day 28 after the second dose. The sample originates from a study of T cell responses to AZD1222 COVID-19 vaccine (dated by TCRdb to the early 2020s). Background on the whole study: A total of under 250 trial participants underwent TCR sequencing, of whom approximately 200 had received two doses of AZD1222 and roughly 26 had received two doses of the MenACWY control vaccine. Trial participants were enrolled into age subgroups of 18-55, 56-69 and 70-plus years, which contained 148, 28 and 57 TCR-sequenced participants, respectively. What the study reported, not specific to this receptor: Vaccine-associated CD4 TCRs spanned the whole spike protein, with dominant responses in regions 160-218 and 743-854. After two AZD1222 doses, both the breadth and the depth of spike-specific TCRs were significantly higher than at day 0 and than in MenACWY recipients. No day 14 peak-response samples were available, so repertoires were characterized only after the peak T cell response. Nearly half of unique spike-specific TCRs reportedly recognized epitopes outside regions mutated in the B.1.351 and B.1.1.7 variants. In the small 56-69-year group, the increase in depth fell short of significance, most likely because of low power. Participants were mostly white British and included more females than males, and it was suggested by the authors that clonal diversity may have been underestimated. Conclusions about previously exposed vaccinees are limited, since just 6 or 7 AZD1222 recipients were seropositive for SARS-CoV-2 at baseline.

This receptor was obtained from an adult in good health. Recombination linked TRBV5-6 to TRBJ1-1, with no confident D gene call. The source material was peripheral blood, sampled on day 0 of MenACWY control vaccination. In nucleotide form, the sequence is TGTGCCAGCAGCCAGCTTATGACCCCTGAAGCTTTCTTT. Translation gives CASSQLMTPEAFF.